The entry below describes one T cell receptor beta chain. No cognate antigen has been identified for it. Base qualities were left out, and no much larger clone turns up one base away. The data originate from a study of blood T cell repertoires in COVID-19 (dated by TCRdb to 2020 to 2021). In terms of the full investigation: Samples covering the acute and convalescent phases of COVID-19 were provided by collaborators in the United States, Italy and Spain. A freely available public database, intended as a resource for researchers studying the immune response to SARS-CoV-2, is where the repertoires were released. Nearly every sample came with metadata listing a de-identified subject ID, COVID-19 status, age in years and sex. The dataset comprised deeply sampled blood TCRbeta repertoires from subjects exposed to, actively infected with, or recovered from COVID-19. The samples were drawn from the first 160 participants of the ongoing ImmuneRACE study and from 950 to 1,500 subjects provided by 6 global collaborators. Where available, HLA class I and class II types were taken from metadata supplied by the sample provider and were not determined by assay-based typing. The material from the prospective study consisted of cDNA or gDNA derived from T cells, B-cell-depleted T cells, or PBMCs. General study outcomes and caveats: How much clinical and demographic metadata was included differed by source and by participant, and the metadata was provided uncurated.

The collaborating institutions used their own protocols to collect whole blood in K2EDTA tubes. For TCRbeta analysis, collaborators shipped samples in one of three forms: frozen whole blood, isolated PBMCs, or DNA extracted from either of those sample types. The immunoSEQ Assay, a bias-controlled multiplex PCR, was used to amplify TCRbeta CDR3 regions from genomic DNA. As for the original processing: The number of nucleated cells in each sample was estimated by amplification of reference gene primers within the assay. To quantify the absolute abundance of each unique TCRbeta CDR3 rearrangement, sequence reads were collapsed and filtered. For each sample, productive Simpson clonality was calculated as the square root of Simpson's diversity index over productive rearrangements. Entries here come from immuneACCESS through TCRdb and include only in-frame sequences with V and J called. Some clones fail to appear in such tables; in the studies checked, an unresolved V gene covers under half of the shortfall, and the cause of the remainder is unknown. V and J calls and clone size are given by that table; D and trimming were obtained from the DNA. The sample table holds about 99,000 clones, of which about four fifths were seen once. Jointly, the top ten make up approximately 3.6% of the sample.

Sequenced material: peripheral blood. This TCR was sampled from a woman of 80 years or more with active or convalescent COVID-19.

The bases read TGTGCCAGCAGCGCCGCCCCAGCGGGGGGGCGGGAGACCCAGTACTTC. Translated, this is CASSAAPAGGRETQYF. Here the chain combines TRBV9 and TRBJ2-5; TRBD2 lines up with 10 middle nucleotides. Measured from the cysteine to the phenylalanine, the CDR3 is 16 residues long. Only the CDR3 DNA stays, 48 bases, in frame from base 1. CDR1 SGDLS and CDR2 YYNGEE were looked up in the germline V gene. The junction shows trimming of 3 bases on V and 5 bases on J, and the gene matches do not reach 10 bases of it.